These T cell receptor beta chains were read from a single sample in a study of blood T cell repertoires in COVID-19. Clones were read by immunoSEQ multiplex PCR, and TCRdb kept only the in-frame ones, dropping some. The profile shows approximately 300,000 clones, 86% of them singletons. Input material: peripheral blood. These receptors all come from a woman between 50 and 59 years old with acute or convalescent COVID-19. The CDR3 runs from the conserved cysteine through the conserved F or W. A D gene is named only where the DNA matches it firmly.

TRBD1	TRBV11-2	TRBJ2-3	CASSLARGRFADTQYF	TGTGCCAGCAGCTTAGCCAGGGGGCGTTTTGCAGATACGCAGTATTTT
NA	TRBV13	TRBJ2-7	CASSLDRTYEQYF	TGTGCCAGCAGCTTAGACAGGACCTACGAGCAGTACTTC
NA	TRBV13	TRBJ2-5	CASSHRRQETQYF	TGTGCCAGCAGCCACCGCAGACAAGAGACCCAGTACTTC
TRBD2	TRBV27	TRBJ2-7	CASSWTSGSYEQYF	TGTGCCAGCAGTTGGACTAGCGGGAGTTACGAGCAGTACTTC
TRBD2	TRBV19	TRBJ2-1	CASSIRPSGRAHNEQFF	TGTGCCAGTAGTATCCGTCCTAGCGGGAGGGCCCACAATGAGCAGTTCTTC
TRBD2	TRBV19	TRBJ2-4	CASKVGGEENIQYF	TGTGCCAGTAAGGTTGGGGGGGAGGAAAACATTCAGTACTTC
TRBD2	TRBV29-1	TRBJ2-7	CSVLGLAGGLFYEQYF	TGCAGCGTCCTGGGACTAGCGGGAGGACTCTTCTACGAGCAGTACTTC
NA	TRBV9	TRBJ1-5	CASSPHLSGQPQHF	TGTGCCAGCAGCCCGCACTTGAGTGGTCAGCCCCAGCATTTT
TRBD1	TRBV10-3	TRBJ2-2	CAISDPGTGTTGELFF	TGTGCCATCAGTGACCCCGGGACAGGGACCACCGGGGAGCTGTTTTTT
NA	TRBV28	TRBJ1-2	CASSPPGGGYTF	TGTGCCAGCAGTCCCCCCGGAGGAGGCTACACCTTC
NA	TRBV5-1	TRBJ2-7	CASSHDLRGEQYF	TGCGCCAGCAGCCATGACCTTCGGGGCGAGCAGTACTTC
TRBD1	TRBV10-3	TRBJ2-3	CAATSGTGDTDTQYF	TGTGCCGCAACCTCCGGGACAGGGGACACAGATACGCAGTATTTT
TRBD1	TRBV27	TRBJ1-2	CASSRYLISTGAHGYTF	TGTGCCAGCAGTCGCTACTTAATCTCGACAGGGGCTCATGGCTACACCTTC
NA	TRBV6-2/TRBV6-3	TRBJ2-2	CASSTHGRADTGELFF	TGTGCCAGCAGTACCCACGGCAGGGCCGACACCGGGGAGCTGTTTTTT
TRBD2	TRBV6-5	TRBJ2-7	CASRRTSHYEQYF	TGTGCCAGCAGACGGACTAGCCATTACGAGCAGTACTTC